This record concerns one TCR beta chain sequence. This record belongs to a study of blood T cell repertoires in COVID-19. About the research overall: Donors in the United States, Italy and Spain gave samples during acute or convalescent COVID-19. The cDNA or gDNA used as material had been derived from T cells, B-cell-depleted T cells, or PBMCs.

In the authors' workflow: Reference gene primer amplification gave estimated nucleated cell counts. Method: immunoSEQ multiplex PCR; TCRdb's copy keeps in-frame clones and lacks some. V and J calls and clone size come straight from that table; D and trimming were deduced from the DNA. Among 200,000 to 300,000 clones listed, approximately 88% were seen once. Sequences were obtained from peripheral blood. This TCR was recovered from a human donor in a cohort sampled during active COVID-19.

The CDR3 coding sequence is TGTGCCAGCAGCTATAGCGGGGGTACAGATACGCAGTATTTT. Protein product: CASSYSGGTDTQYF. The chain is built from TRBV7-9 and TRBJ2-3; 9 nucleotides line up with TRBD2. With 4 bases clipped from V and 3 bases from J, the junction kept 2 bases outside the gene matches. There are 14 residues in the CDR3. CDR1 SEHNR and CDR2 FQNEAQ come from the germline V gene (reference sequence).